Listed below are T cell receptor beta chains from one sample, sequenced in a study of shared clonotypes between healthy human individuals. Libraries were prepared by immunoSEQ multiplex PCR; TCRdb keeps only in-frame clonotypes and omits some of them. Here the sample spans fewer than 1.8 million clones, around 98.5% being singletons. Material: naive CD4+ T cells sorted from blood. These receptors all stem from a man between 25 and 39 years old in good health. Both conserved end residues are part of each CDR3. A D gene is named only where the DNA matches it firmly. Rows give clone size only sometimes, using once, few, many, or a class for an expanded clone.

v_call: TRBV4-3; j_call: TRBJ1-2; clone_size: .; d_call: TRBD1; cdr3_nt: TGCGCCAGCAGCCAAGCGGGGACAGAATGGTTCCGCGGCTACACCTTC; cdr3_aa: CASSQAGTEWFRGYTF
v_call: TRBV5-1; j_call: TRBJ2-2; clone_size: .; d_call: .; cdr3_nt: TGCGCCAGCAGCCAGACGGGACTTACTACCGGGGAGCTGTTTTTT; cdr3_aa: CASSQTGLTTGELFF
v_call: TRBV19; j_call: TRBJ2-4; clone_size: .; d_call: .; cdr3_nt: TGTGCCAGTAAGGGAACAGCTTTCCCCAAAAACATTCAGTACTTC; cdr3_aa: CASKGTAFPKNIQYF
v_call: TRBV6-5; j_call: TRBJ1-5; clone_size: .; d_call: .; cdr3_nt: TGTGCCAGCAGTCGGAGGGAGGGCAATCAGCCCCAGCATTTT; cdr3_aa: CASSRREGNQPQHF
v_call: TRBV5-1; j_call: TRBJ2-1; clone_size: .; d_call: .; cdr3_nt: TGCGCCAGCAGCCCGGGTTTGATAGCGGCCTACAATGAGCAGTTCTTC; cdr3_aa: CASSPGLIAAYNEQFF
v_call: TRBV30; j_call: TRBJ1-2; clone_size: .; d_call: .; cdr3_nt: TGTGCCTGGAGTGTACAGAATGGCTACACCTTC; cdr3_aa: CAWSVQNGYTF
v_call: TRBV28; j_call: TRBJ2-2; clone_size: .; d_call: .; cdr3_nt: TGTGCCAGCAGTCCACGCAGGGGATCCGGGGAGCTGTTTTTT; cdr3_aa: CASSPRRGSGELFF
v_call: TRBV27; j_call: TRBJ2-7; clone_size: .; d_call: .; cdr3_nt: TGTGCCAGCAGTTTAGGGTGGGACGTAACCTACGAGCAGTACTTC; cdr3_aa: CASSLGWDVTYEQYF
v_call: TRBV15; j_call: TRBJ1-5; clone_size: .; d_call: .; cdr3_nt: TGTGCCACCAGCAGAGATGGTCAGCCTGTCTCTTTGAAGCATTTT; cdr3_aa: CATSRDGQPVSLKHF
v_call: TRBV9; j_call: TRBJ1-4; clone_size: once; d_call: .; cdr3_nt: TGTGCCAGCAGCGTAGCCGGGACGGGTGATGAAAAACTGTTTTTT; cdr3_aa: CASSVAGTGDEKLFF
v_call: TRBV27; j_call: TRBJ2-7; clone_size: .; d_call: TRBD2; cdr3_nt: TGTGCCAGCTTAGGATCTAGCGGGGTGGGGGAGCAGTACTTC; cdr3_aa: CASLGSSGVGEQYF
v_call: TRBV9; j_call: TRBJ1-3; clone_size: .; d_call: .; cdr3_nt: TGTGCCAGCAGCCAGCGGGAAGGGGGTGGAAACACCATATATTTT; cdr3_aa: CASSQREGGGNTIYF
v_call: TRBV6-5; j_call: TRBJ1-1; clone_size: .; d_call: .; cdr3_nt: TGTGCCAGCAGCGGACAGATTAACACTGAAGCTTTCTTT; cdr3_aa: CASSGQINTEAFF
v_call: TRBV6-1; j_call: TRBJ1-1; clone_size: .; d_call: .; cdr3_nt: TGTGCCAGCAGGATGGCGCAGGGGAACACTGAAGCTTTCTTT; cdr3_aa: CASRMAQGNTEAFF
v_call: TRBV6-5; j_call: TRBJ2-7; clone_size: .; d_call: .; cdr3_nt: TGTGCCAGCAGTTCTACGAGGGGGTCCTACGAGCAGTACTTC; cdr3_aa: CASSSTRGSYEQYF
v_call: TRBV7-9; j_call: TRBJ2-7; clone_size: .; d_call: TRBD2; cdr3_nt: TGTGCCAGCAGCCCTAGCTCGGGACTAGCGGGAGTCGAGCAGTACTTC; cdr3_aa: CASSPSSGLAGVEQYF
v_call: TRBV27; j_call: TRBJ2-6; clone_size: .; d_call: TRBD1; cdr3_nt: TGTGCCAGCAGTATATCCGGGACAGGGGGCAGTGCTGGGGCCAACGTCCTGACTTTC; cdr3_aa: CASSISGTGGSAGANVLTF
v_call: TRBV19; j_call: TRBJ1-1; clone_size: .; d_call: .; cdr3_nt: TGTGCCAGTAGTATATTTAGGGCTACTAACCCTGAAGCTTTCTTT; cdr3_aa: CASSIFRATNPEAFF
v_call: TRBV4-1; j_call: TRBJ2-5; clone_size: .; d_call: TRBD2; cdr3_nt: TGCGCCAGCAGCCAAGTAACTAGCGGGTTGAAAGAGACCCAGTACTTC; cdr3_aa: CASSQVTSGLKETQYF
v_call: TRBV5-1; j_call: TRBJ1-1; clone_size: once; d_call: .; cdr3_nt: TGCGCCAGCAGCTTGGAGGCCCGGGGCACTGAAGCTTTCTTT; cdr3_aa: CASSLEARGTEAFF
v_call: TRBV9; j_call: TRBJ1-1; clone_size: .; d_call: TRBD1; cdr3_nt: TGTGCCAGCAGCGGAGGGGGCTATGGAATGAACACTGAAGCTTTCTTT; cdr3_aa: CASSGGGYGMNTEAFF
v_call: TRBV20-1; j_call: TRBJ1-1; clone_size: .; d_call: .; cdr3_nt: TGCAGTGCTAGAGGGCAGGGTGAAGCTTTCTTT; cdr3_aa: CSARGQGEAFF
v_call: TRBV11-2; j_call: TRBJ2-7; clone_size: .; d_call: .; cdr3_nt: TGTGCCAGCAGCCCTGGACCCGAGCAGTACTTC; cdr3_aa: CASSPGPEQYF
v_call: TRBV5-4; j_call: TRBJ2-5; clone_size: .; d_call: TRBD1; cdr3_nt: TGTGCCAGCAGCTCTGGGACAGGGGGCCAGGAGACCCAGTACTTC; cdr3_aa: CASSSGTGGQETQYF
v_call: TRBV2; j_call: TRBJ2-5; clone_size: .; d_call: .; cdr3_nt: TGTGCCAGCAGTCCAAGCGAACCCCAGTACTTC; cdr3_aa: CASSPSEPQYF
v_call: TRBV2; j_call: TRBJ2-1; clone_size: .; d_call: .; cdr3_nt: TGTGCCAGCGACATTTACAATGAGCAGTTCTTC; cdr3_aa: CASDIYNEQFF
v_call: TRBV2; j_call: TRBJ2-2; clone_size: .; d_call: .; cdr3_nt: TGTGCCAGCAGTGAAGTGGGGGCCGGGGAGCTGTTTTTT; cdr3_aa: CASSEVGAGELFF
v_call: TRBV7-6; j_call: TRBJ1-5; clone_size: .; d_call: TRBD1; cdr3_nt: TGTGCCAGCAGCCCGGACAGGGGGTACAATCAGCCCCAGCATTTT; cdr3_aa: CASSPDRGYNQPQHF
v_call: TRBV7-9; j_call: TRBJ2-5; clone_size: .; d_call: .; cdr3_nt: TGTGCCAGCAGCCCTCTCCCGGGACGGAGCTTAGAGACCCAGTACTTC; cdr3_aa: CASSPLPGRSLETQYF
v_call: TRBV28; j_call: TRBJ1-5; clone_size: .; d_call: .; cdr3_nt: TGTGCCAGCAGTCTTTATATTAACCCGAATCAGCCCCAGCATTTT; cdr3_aa: CASSLYINPNQPQHF
v_call: TRBV6-5; j_call: TRBJ1-2; clone_size: once; d_call: TRBD1; cdr3_nt: TGTGCCAGCAGTTTGGGACAGGCGAACTATGGCTACACCTTC; cdr3_aa: CASSLGQANYGYTF
v_call: TRBV9; j_call: TRBJ2-5; clone_size: .; d_call: .; cdr3_nt: TGTGCCAGCAGCGTAGCGGCGGGACGACAAGAGACCCAGTACTTC; cdr3_aa: CASSVAAGRQETQYF
v_call: TRBV9; j_call: TRBJ2-5; clone_size: .; d_call: TRBD2; cdr3_nt: TGTGCCAGCAGCCCCCGCTGGGGTGGTAGCGGGAGTGGGGAAGAGACCCAGTACTTC; cdr3_aa: CASSPRWGGSGSGEETQYF
v_call: TRBV29-1; j_call: TRBJ2-4; clone_size: once; d_call: .; cdr3_nt: TGCAGCGTTGAACCGGCGCTGGGGGACATTCAGTACTTC; cdr3_aa: CSVEPALGDIQYF
v_call: TRBV7-9; j_call: TRBJ2-1; clone_size: .; d_call: .; cdr3_nt: TGTGCCAGCAGCTTGCCGGTTGGGTCGGGGAATGAGCAGTTCTTC; cdr3_aa: CASSLPVGSGNEQFF
v_call: TRBV28; j_call: TRBJ1-2; clone_size: .; d_call: .; cdr3_nt: TGTGCCAGCAGTTTGGCCTCCTATGGCTACACCTTC; cdr3_aa: CASSLASYGYTF
v_call: TRBV10-3; j_call: TRBJ2-1; clone_size: .; d_call: TRBD2; cdr3_nt: TGTGCCATCATACGGACTAGTTCGGGCTCCTACAATGAGCAGTTCTTC; cdr3_aa: CAIIRTSSGSYNEQFF
v_call: TRBV21-1; j_call: TRBJ2-5; clone_size: .; d_call: .; cdr3_nt: TGTGCCAGCAGCAACCACCCAGGGAAGGGAGAGACCCAGTACTTC; cdr3_aa: CASSNHPGKGETQYF
v_call: TRBV6-1; j_call: TRBJ2-2; clone_size: .; d_call: .; cdr3_nt: TGTGCCAGCAGCCGAAACGGTGGCAACACCGGGGAGCTGTTTTTT; cdr3_aa: CASSRNGGNTGELFF
v_call: TRBV27; j_call: TRBJ2-2; clone_size: .; d_call: TRBD2; cdr3_nt: TGTGCCAGCAGTCCCTTTAGCGTAGCGGGGTACACCGGGGAGCTGTTTTTT; cdr3_aa: CASSPFSVAGYTGELFF